These 21 T cell receptor beta chains were all obtained from the same sample, sequenced in a study of human T cells and chemical hapten exposure. TCRdb recomputed calls from the RACE reads with MiXCR, one row per CDR3 protein. Here the sample spans 27,000 or so distinct CDR3 sequences, about 5.6% being singletons. Stated time point: patch test 3, about 24 weeks after DPC sensitization. This sample's treatment: therapeutic diphenylcyclopropenone sensitization with weekly scalp DPC. This specimen was whole blood, taken in connection with sensitization to the hapten diphenylcyclopropenone (DPC). Receptors originate from a young man with alopecia areata. Some clones in this sample may be carry-over from other donors' samples.

This clonotype has a count of ten or more. This chain joins TRBV6-2 or TRBV6-3 and TRBJ2-3; 9 bases line up with TRBD1. The germline V gene encodes CDR1 MNHEY and CDR2 SVGEGT. The CDR3 length is 20 residues. The J segment lost 4 bases and the V segment lost 0 bases, leaving 17 bases of the junction unmatched. This CDR3 reads CASSYSSYRYRGRRSDTQYF. CDR3 nucleotides: TGTGCCAGCAGTTACTCCTCGTACCGATACAGGGGGCGTCGGTCAGATACGCAGTATTTT.

This clonotype was found many times. The rearrangement links TRBV30 to TRBJ1-4; TRBD1 aligns across 9 bases. After removal of 7 bases from V and 8 bases from J, the junction contained 5 bases not matched to a gene. The CDR3 runs to 12 residues. Germline CDR1 is GTSNPN and CDR2 is SVGIG (reference sequence). The CDR3 coding sequence is TGTGCCTTGGACAGGGGTGAAGAAAAACTGTTTTTT. Translation gives CALDRGEEKLFF.

This clonotype has at least ten counts. The V and J genes are TRBV7-8 and TRBJ2-5; TRBD1 agrees at 8 bases. The V and J ends lost 2 bases and 5 bases, in that order; junction bases with no gene match: 7. The germline V gene encodes CDR1 SGHVS and CDR2 FQNEAQ. The CDR3 has 15 amino acids. CDR3 sequence reads: CASSLSDRGRETQYF. DNA for the CDR3: TGTGCCAGCAGCTTAAGCGACAGGGGAAGGGAGACCCAGTACTTC.

In this sample, this clonotype turned up many times. DNA of the CDR3: TGTGCCAGCAGCTCCAACCGGGGGAACCAAGAGACCCAGTACTTC. It is translated as CASSSNRGNQETQYF. The V call is TRBV11-2, the J call TRBJ2-5, with D possibly TRBD2 on 6 matching bases. Germline CDR1 SGHAT, CDR2 FQNNGV. V lost 4 bases, J lost 0 bases, and 12 bases lay in between. The CDR3 contains 15 residues.

This clonotype was detected ten times or more. The rearrangement joins TRBV27 to TRBJ1-1, with 9 bases lining up with TRBD1. The J segment lost 5 bases and the V segment lost 7 bases, leaving 8 bases of the junction unmatched. Germline CDR1 and CDR2: MNHEY and SMNVEV (reference sequence). This CDR3 has 14 amino acids. The DNA for the CDR3 is TGTGCCAGCACCCCGACAGGGGGTTTTACTGAAGCTTTCTTT. This encodes CASTPTGGFTEAFF.

Ten or more counts support this clonotype. V and J are TRBV11-2 and TRBJ1-2; 9 bases are shared with TRBD1. The V segment lost 1 base and the J segment 1 base; nucleotides outside the gene matches: 10. This CDR3 comprises 18 residues. Germline values: CDR1 SGHAT, CDR2 FQNNGV. In DNA, the CDR3 is TGTGCCAGCAGCTTAGGTTACGGGACAGGGATTATTAACTATGGCTACACCTTC. The encoded protein is CASSLGYGTGIINYGYTF. Looking up the rest from reference TRBV11-2 and TRBJ1-2 gives the full variable domain: EAGVAQSPRYKIIEKRQSVAFWCNPISGHATLYWYQQILGQGPKLLIQFQNNGVVDDSQLPKDRFSAERLKGVDSTLKIQPAKLEDSAVYLCASSLGYGTGIINYGYTFGSGTRLTVV.

This clonotype was seen at least ten times. This rearrangement joins TRBV12-3 or TRBV12-4 to TRBJ2-7; D is undetermined. Trimming pared 5 bases from V and 7 bases from J, leaving 9 bases between. The CDR3 sequence is 11 residues long. Here the CDR3 DNA reads TGTGCCAGCAGTAACCTGGGGGAGCAGTACTTC. Residues: CASSNLGEQYF.

This clonotype was recorded at least ten times. The chain recombines TRBV6-6 with TRBJ2-3; the match to TRBD2 covers 9 bases. The ends lost 10 bases at V and 1 base at J; junction bases unmatched: 3. Germline CDR1 reads MNHNY; CDR2 reads SVGAGI (reference sequence). CDR3 length: 13 amino acids. CDR3 DNA sequence: TGTGCCACCGTAGCGGGAGGCACAGATACGCAGTATTTT. This encodes CATVAGGTDTQYF.

This clonotype was detected many times. The chain links TRBV29-1 to TRBJ1-6, with TRBD1 matching 7 bases. The trim removed 6 bases at V and 6 bases at J, leaving 5 bases unmatched. CDR1 is SQVTM and CDR2 is ANQGSEA in the germline V gene. This CDR3 region has 13 residues. The CDR3 loop is CSVGQDLNSPLHF. CDR3 nucleotide sequence: TGCAGCGTCGGACAGGACCTTAATTCACCCCTCCACTTT. Filled out from reference TRBV29-1 and TRBJ1-6, the complete variable domain reads SAVISQKPSRDICQRGTSLTIQCQVDSQVTMMFWYRQQPGQSLTLIATANQGSEATYESGFVIDKFPISRPNLTFSTLTVSNMSPEDSSIYLCSVGQDLNSPLHFGNGTRLTVT.

At least ten counts were recorded for this clonotype. The V gene is TRBV20-1, the J gene TRBJ1-4, with no clear D. Deletions cut 6 bases from V and 0 bases from J, with 14 bases between. Germline loops: CDR1 DFQATT, CDR2 SNEGSKA (reference sequence). The CDR3 is 15 residues long. CDR3 nucleotides: TGCAGTGCCAACGACCCGGGGACAACTAATGAAAAACTGTTTTTT. Encoded protein: CSANDPGTTNEKLFF.

The sample holds many counts of this clonotype. CDR3 loop: CSAPTGPNGYTF. The CDR3 bases are TGCAGCGCCCCGACAGGGCCTAATGGCTACACCTTC. J is TRBJ1-2 and V is TRBV29-1; 7 bases map to TRBD1. After removal of 7 bases from V and 6 bases from J, the junction contained 8 bases not matched to a gene. The CDR3 has 12 residues. Looked up from germline, CDR1 is SQVTM and CDR2 is ANQGSEA. The whole variable domain, filled in from reference TRBV29-1 and TRBJ1-2, reads SAVISQKPSRDICQRGTSLTIQCQVDSQVTMMFWYRQQPGQSLTLIATANQGSEATYESGFVIDKFPISRPNLTFSTLTVSNMSPEDSSIYLCSAPTGPNGYTFGSGTRLTVV.

This clonotype was observed at least ten times. The chain uses TRBV29-1 and TRBJ2-5; TRBD1 agrees at 8 bases. The CDR3 spans 13 residues. Per the germline V gene, CDR1 is SQVTM and CDR2 is ANQGSEA. V dropped 7 bases and J dropped 5; count of bases not matched to a gene: 9. In nucleotides, the CDR3 is TGCAGCGCCGTACCGGACAGGGACGAGACCCAGTACTTC. Translating gives CSAVPDRDETQYF.

At least ten counts were recorded for this clonotype. V gene TRBV27 combines with J gene TRBJ2-3; perhaps TRBD2 as D (5 bases). Trimming removed 1 base at V and 2 bases at J, with 10 bases between. CDR3 size: 15 residues. In germline, CDR1 is MNHEY, CDR2 SMNVEV (reference sequence). CDR3 sequence: CASSLLAMPTDTQYF. CDR3 DNA: TGTGCCAGCAGTTTATTAGCGATGCCCACAGATACGCAGTATTTT.

This clonotype occurred many times. The chain is built from TRBV12-3 or TRBV12-4 and TRBJ1-6, with D maybe TRBD1 (5 bases). Deletions cut 1 base from V and 4 bases from J, with 5 bases between. This CDR3 has 14 residues. CDR3 protein: CASSLGQYNSPLHF. Here the CDR3 DNA reads TGTGCCAGCAGTTTAGGACAGTATAATTCACCCCTCCACTTT.

This clonotype was seen at least ten times. This chain links TRBV11-2 with TRBJ1-2, with unresolved D. CDR1 SGHAT and CDR2 FQNNGV come from the germline V gene. V shed 1 base and J shed 0 bases, with 9 bases lying between them. This CDR3 comprises 15 residues. In DNA form, the CDR3 reads TGTGCCAGCAGCTTAGGTGGCACTACTAACTATGGCTACACCTTC. Translated: CASSLGGTTNYGYTF.

This clonotype has only a few counts. The rearrangement joins TRBV10-3 to TRBJ2-1; D may match TRBD1 or TRBD2 (6 bases each). The CDR3 is 16 amino acids. The germline V and J ends were trimmed by 0 bases and 1 base, with 10 bases remaining between them. Looked up from germline, CDR1 is ENHRY and CDR2 is SYGVKD. The chain's CDR3 is CAISESRGGSYNEQFF. CDR3 DNA: TGTGCCATCAGTGAGTCGAGAGGGGGGTCCTACAATGAGCAGTTCTTC.

This clonotype was observed at least ten times. The chain employs TRBV12-3 or TRBV12-4 and TRBJ2-6; D is undetermined. V was clipped by 6 bases and J by 0 bases, with 6 bases between them. This CDR3 is 14 amino acids long. CDR3 nucleotide sequence: TGTGCCAGCAGATCGAGCTCTGGGGCCAACGTCCTGACTTTC. Translating it yields CASRSSSGANVLTF.

This clonotype has at least ten counts. The chain is built from TRBV7-2 and TRBJ1-1; no firm D call. V lost 4 bases to trimming and J lost 7 bases, with 13 bases between them. This CDR3 region has 13 residues. Germline V gene data show CDR1 as SGHTA and CDR2 as FQGNSA. The CDR3, as DNA: TGTGCCAGCAGCTCTAGGAGGACGGATGAAGCTTTCTTT. It is translated as CASSSRRTDEAFF.

Many counts were recorded for this clonotype. The chain employs TRBV5-1 and TRBJ2-7; 7 bases map to TRBD1. Trimming took 4 bases from V and 4 from J; bases not matched to a gene: 5. The CDR3 is made up of 13 amino acids. Per the germline V gene, CDR1 is SGHRS and CDR2 is YFSETQ. Here the CDR3 reads CASSPRQGYEQYF. The CDR3 DNA reads TGCGCCAGCAGCCCACGACAGGGTTACGAGCAGTACTTC.

The table lists this clonotype with many counts. The gene calls are TRBV24-1 and TRBJ2-3, with 7 positions matching TRBD2. Germline-derived CDR1 and CDR2 are KGHDR and SFDVKD. V was clipped by 3 bases and J by 2 bases; unmatched bases: 7. The CDR3 is made up of 16 amino acids. The CDR3 nucleotides are TGTGCCACCAGTGATGATTCGGGAGGTCCCACAGATACGCAGTATTTT. This codes for CATSDDSGGPTDTQYF.

This clonotype showed up many times. The V call is TRBV24-1, the J call TRBJ2-1; 8 bases line up with TRBD2. The V gene end was trimmed by 2 bases and the J gene end by 2 bases; junction bases not matched to a gene: 13. The germline gives CDR1 KGHDR, CDR2 SFDVKD. The CDR3 sequence is 19 residues long. The CDR3 sequence: CATSDSSPRAGGTYNEQFF. The CDR3 DNA reads TGTGCCACCAGTGATTCCTCCCCTAGGGCGGGAGGAACCTACAATGAGCAGTTCTTC.